This T cell receptor (beta chain) is drawn from a study of shared clonotypes between healthy human individuals. The CDR3 consists of 14 residues. Trimming stripped 6 bases from V and 2 bases from J, with 17 bases between. CDR1 is SQVTM and CDR2 is ANQGSEA in the germline V gene. On this clone: Its antigen is not identified.

Study results and caveats: In this cohort, only blood was sampled, and tissue repertoires likely differ. Memory subsets had estimated richness that was generally smaller than that of naive subsets. An anticipated effect of sequencing depth on clonotype sharing among donors was recognized.

Some clones are missing from TCRdb's copy, which holds only in-frame ones; the method was immunoSEQ multiplex PCR. This table has around 720,000 clones, about 80% appearing once. The authors divided CD4+ cells into CD45RA+ naive and CD45RA-negative memory subsets. The chain links TRBV29-1 to TRBJ2-7, with TRBD1 as a possible D gene (6 bases). The TCR originated in a woman in her thirties in good health. Material for sequencing was memory CD4+ T cells sorted from blood. Subset described: CD45RA-negative fraction. The CDR3 coding sequence is TGCAGCGTCACCGCTAGACAGGCACCCTACGAGCAGTACTTC. It codes for CSVTARQAPYEQYF.